This TCR beta chain originates from a study of blood T cell repertoires in COVID-19. Study details: PBMCs, B-cell-depleted T cells, or T cells were the source of the cDNA or gDNA that made up the material.

In the study's own analysis: Estimated nucleated cell counts came from reference gene primer amplification. Sequencing was performed with immunoSEQ multiplex PCR; in TCRdb, only in-frame clones are kept and a portion is missing. The V and J calls and the clone size are those of that table, but D and trimming were determined from the DNA. The table records about 320,000 clones, 89% of them present only once. Followed longitudinally, the Seattle patients had been enrolled during active infection. V was trimmed by 4 bases and J by 2 bases, leaving 22 bases between them. The CDR3 consists of 18 residues. The germline gives CDR1 MGHDK, CDR2 SYGVNS.

The chain combines TRBV25-1 with TRBJ2-3; possible D gene TRBD2, 6 bases. The sequence came from a woman aged 25-40 years with COVID-19, enrolled during active disease. Sequencing input: peripheral blood. The CDR3, as DNA: TGTGCCAGCAGTGGAAGTCCACGGTCGGGGGAGTACACAGATACGCAGTATTTT. Its translation is CASSGSPRSGEYTDTQYF.